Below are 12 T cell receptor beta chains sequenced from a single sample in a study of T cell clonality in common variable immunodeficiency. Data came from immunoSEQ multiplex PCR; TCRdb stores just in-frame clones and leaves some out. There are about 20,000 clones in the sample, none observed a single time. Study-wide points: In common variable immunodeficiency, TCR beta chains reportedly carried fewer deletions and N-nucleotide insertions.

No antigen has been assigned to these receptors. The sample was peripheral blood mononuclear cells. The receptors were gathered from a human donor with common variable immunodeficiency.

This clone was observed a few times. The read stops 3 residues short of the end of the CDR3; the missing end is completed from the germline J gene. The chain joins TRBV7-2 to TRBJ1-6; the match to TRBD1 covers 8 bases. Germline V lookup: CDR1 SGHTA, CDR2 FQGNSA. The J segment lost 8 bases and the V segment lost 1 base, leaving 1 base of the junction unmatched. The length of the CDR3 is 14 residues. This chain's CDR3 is CASSLGDRYSPLHF. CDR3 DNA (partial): TGTGCCAGCAGCTTAGGGGACAGGTATTCACCC.

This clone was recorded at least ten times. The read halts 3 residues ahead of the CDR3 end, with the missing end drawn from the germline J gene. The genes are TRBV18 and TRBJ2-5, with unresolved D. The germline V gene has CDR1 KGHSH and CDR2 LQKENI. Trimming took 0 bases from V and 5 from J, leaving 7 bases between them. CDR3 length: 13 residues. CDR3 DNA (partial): TGTGCCAGCTCACCACCGACTTTGGAGACC. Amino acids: CASSPPTLET. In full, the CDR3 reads CASSPPTLETQYF.

The covered CDR3 bases are TGTGCCAGTAGTATAGATCTCAGGTCGTATAGCAATCAGCCC. Its protein is CASSIDLRSYSNQP. The whole CDR3 protein reads CASSIDLRSYSNQPQHF. V usage is TRBV19 and J usage is TRBJ1-5; D not certain. Sequencing ends 3 residues short of the CDR3 end; the germline J gene provides the rest. The CDR3 is made up of 17 amino acids. Germline V gene data show CDR1 as LNHDA and CDR2 as SQIVND (reference sequence). V gave up 0 bases and J gave up 0 bases, with 12 bases separating them.

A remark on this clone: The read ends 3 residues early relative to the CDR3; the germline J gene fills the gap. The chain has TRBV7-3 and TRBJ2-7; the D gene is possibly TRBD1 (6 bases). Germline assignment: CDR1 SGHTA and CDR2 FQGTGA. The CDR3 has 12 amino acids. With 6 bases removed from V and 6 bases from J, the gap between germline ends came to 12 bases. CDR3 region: CASSQGGSEQYF. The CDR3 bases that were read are TGTGCCAGCAGTCAAGGGGGTTCCGAG.

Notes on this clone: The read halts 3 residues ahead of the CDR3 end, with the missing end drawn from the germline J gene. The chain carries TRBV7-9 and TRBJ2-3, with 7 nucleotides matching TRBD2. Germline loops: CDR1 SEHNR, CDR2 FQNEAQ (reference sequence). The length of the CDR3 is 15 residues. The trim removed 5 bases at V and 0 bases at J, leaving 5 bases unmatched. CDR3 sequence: CASSLSSGSTDTQYF. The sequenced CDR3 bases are TGTGCCAGCAGCCTCTCTAGCGGTAGCACAGATACG.

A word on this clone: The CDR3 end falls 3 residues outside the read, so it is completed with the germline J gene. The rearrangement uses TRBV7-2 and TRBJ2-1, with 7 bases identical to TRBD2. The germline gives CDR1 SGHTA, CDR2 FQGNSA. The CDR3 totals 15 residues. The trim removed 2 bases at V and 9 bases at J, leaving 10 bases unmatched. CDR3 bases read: TGTGCCAGCAGCTTATTCGGCGGGAGTGGCAGTGAG. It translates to CASSLFGGSGSE. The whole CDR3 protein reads CASSLFGGSGSEQFF.

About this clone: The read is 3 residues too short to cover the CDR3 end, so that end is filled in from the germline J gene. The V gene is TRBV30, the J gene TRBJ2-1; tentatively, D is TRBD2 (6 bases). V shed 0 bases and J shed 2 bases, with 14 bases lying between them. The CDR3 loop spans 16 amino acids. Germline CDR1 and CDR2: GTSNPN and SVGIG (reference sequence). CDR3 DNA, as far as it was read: TGTGCCTGGAGTGTACGTCTAGCGACCACCTACAATGAG. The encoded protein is CAWSVRLATTYNE. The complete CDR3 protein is CAWSVRLATTYNEQFF. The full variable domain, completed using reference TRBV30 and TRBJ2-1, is SQTIHQWPATLVQPVGSPLSLECTVEGTSNPNLYWYRQAAGRGLQLLFYSVGIGQISSEVPQNLSASRPQDRQFILSSKKLLLSDSGFYLCAWSVRLATTYNEQFFGPGTRLTVL.

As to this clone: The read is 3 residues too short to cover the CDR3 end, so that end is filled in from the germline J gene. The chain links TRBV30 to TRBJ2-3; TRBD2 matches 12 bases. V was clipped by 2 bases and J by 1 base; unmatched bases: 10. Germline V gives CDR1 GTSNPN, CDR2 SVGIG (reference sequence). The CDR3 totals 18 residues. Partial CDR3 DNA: TGTGCCTGGAGTCCCTCCGGGAGACTAGCGGGAGGCACAGATACG. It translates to CAWSPSGRLAGGTDT. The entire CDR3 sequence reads CAWSPSGRLAGGTDTQYF.

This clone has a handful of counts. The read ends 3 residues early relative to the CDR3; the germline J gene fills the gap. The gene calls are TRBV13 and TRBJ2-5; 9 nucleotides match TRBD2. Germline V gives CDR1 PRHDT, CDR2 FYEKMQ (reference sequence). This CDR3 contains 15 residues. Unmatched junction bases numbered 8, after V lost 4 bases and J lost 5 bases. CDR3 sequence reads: CASSSSGLALETQYF. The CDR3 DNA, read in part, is TGTGCCAGCAGCTCCTCGGGACTAGCATTGGAGACC.

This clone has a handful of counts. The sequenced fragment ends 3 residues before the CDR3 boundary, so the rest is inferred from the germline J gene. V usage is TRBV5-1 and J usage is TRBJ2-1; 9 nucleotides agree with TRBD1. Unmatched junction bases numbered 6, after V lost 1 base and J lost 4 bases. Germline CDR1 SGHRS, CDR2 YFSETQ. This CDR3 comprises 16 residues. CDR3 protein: CASSLLGTGLYNEQFF. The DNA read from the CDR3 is TGCGCCAGCAGCTTGCTTGGGACAGGGCTTTACAATGAG.

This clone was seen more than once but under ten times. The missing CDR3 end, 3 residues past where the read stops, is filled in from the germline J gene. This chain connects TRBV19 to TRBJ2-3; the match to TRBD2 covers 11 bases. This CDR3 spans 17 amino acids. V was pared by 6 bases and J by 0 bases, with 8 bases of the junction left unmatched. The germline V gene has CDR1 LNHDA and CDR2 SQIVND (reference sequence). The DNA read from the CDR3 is TGTGCCAGTAGACCAAATAGCGGGAGGGCCAGCACAGATACG. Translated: CASRPNSGRASTDT. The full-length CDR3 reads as CASRPNSGRASTDTQYF.

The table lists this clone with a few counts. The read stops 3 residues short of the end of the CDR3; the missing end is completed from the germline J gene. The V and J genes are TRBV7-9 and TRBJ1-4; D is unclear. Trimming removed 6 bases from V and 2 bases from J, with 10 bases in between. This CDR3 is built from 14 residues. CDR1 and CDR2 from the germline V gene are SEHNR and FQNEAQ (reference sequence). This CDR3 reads CASSRPGTNEKLFF. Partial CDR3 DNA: TGTGCCAGCAGTCGACCGGGGACTAATGAAAAA.